This T cell receptor (beta chain) was identified during a study of blood T cell repertoires in COVID-19. At the level of the study: The samples span acute and convalescent COVID-19 from the United States, Italy and Spain. T cells, B-cell-depleted T cells, or PBMCs supplied cDNA or gDNA.

During active infection, Seattle patients enrolled and were then monitored through disease. Authors' processing steps: Cell counts per sample came from amplifying reference gene primers. The assay was immunoSEQ multiplex PCR, and TCRdb's table has in-frame clones only and misses some. The DNA gave D and trimming, while V, J and clone size come from that table. Altogether 10,000 or so clones are present, about 76% being singletons, with the ten largest covering 5% to 7%. Germline-derived CDR1 and CDR2 are SGHTA and FQGNSA. CDR3 size: 16 residues. J was trimmed by 5 bases and V by 5 bases; bases with no gene match: 9.

The TCR sequence derives from a man aged 55 to 70 with COVID-19, enrolled during active disease. The sample taken for sequencing was peripheral blood. The V call is TRBV7-2, the J call TRBJ2-5, with 12 nucleotides matching TRBD1. The CDR3 DNA follows: TGTGCCAGCAGCGGGACAGGGGGCTACCCGGGGGAGACCCAGTACTTC. Protein product: CASSGTGGYPGETQYF.